In its sample, the clone carrying this T cell receptor beta chain was seen many times. Antigen: not known. V lost 1 base to trimming and J lost 4 bases, with 11 bases between them. The CDR3 totals 14 residues. CDR1 and CDR2 from the germline V gene are SGHTA and FQGNSA. The data belong to a study of T cell repertoires in cytomegalovirus infection. Across the study: Recently identified HLA-C-restricted CMV epitopes were among the peptides used. Public TCR beta signature analysis indicated the presence of both CMV infection and matching HLA type.

Findings of the study overall: In two of eight donors, the top clonotype was HLA-C-restricted CMV-specific. CMV carriers having the relevant HLA were flagged by cumulative public TCR beta family frequency.

In TCRdb, the reads were re-called with MiXCR into one record per CDR3 protein. This table holds around 570,000 distinct CDR3 sequences, almost 40% found once. The sequencing here drew on cultured PBMCs, taken from culture after CMV antigen stimulation. This sequence originates from a human donor in good health (CMV status not recorded). Some clones in this sample may be carry-over from other donors' samples. The rearrangement uses TRBV7-2 and TRBJ2-7; D may be TRBD2 (5 bases). CDR3 sequence (DNA): TGTGCCAGCAGCTTAGGTGGACTGCTATACGAGCAGTACTTC. It translates to CASSLGGLLYEQYF.